These T cell receptor beta chains were read from a single sample in a study of T-cell memory formation after mild COVID-19. TCRdb ran MiXCR on the 5' RACE reads and lists one entry per CDR3 protein. The repertoire holds more than 250,000 distinct CDR3 sequences, with about a sixth as singletons. Sequenced: PBMCs or a T cell subset sorted from them (not recorded which). Receptor source: a man aged 18 to 29 who had mild COVID-19 (a few samples of this study predate the infection). Cell type and time point are not known. Each CDR3 is given with its conserved first and last residue. D genes are given only for firm matches. Expanded clones get a size class; other rows say once, few or many, or leave the size out.

clone size	D gene	V gene	J gene	CDR3 DNA	CDR3 protein
NA	TRBD1	TRBV6-2/TRBV6-3	TRBJ2-1	TGTGCCAGCAGCTCGGACAGGGACTACAATGAGCAGTTCTTC	CASSSDRDYNEQFF
NA	TRBD1	TRBV9	TRBJ1-4	TGTGCCAGCAGCGTACAGGGGGCGGGTGAAAAACTGTTTTTT	CASSVQGAGEKLFF
NA	NA	TRBV4-3	TRBJ2-1	TGCGCCAGCAGCCATGAGGGTTACTACAATGAGCAGTTCTTC	CASSHEGYYNEQFF
NA	NA	TRBV5-8	TRBJ2-6	TGTGCCAGCAGCTTGTTTCGGGGGTCTGGGGCCAACGTCCTGACTTTC	CASSLFRGSGANVLTF
few	NA	TRBV7-8	TRBJ2-1	TGTGCCAGCAGCCCGCAGTACAATGAGCAGTTCTTC	CASSPQYNEQFF
NA	NA	TRBV7-9	TRBJ2-5	TGTGCCAGCAGCCTCCTCATTGGAGAGACCCAGTACTTC	CASSLLIGETQYF
few	TRBD2	TRBV5-1	TRBJ2-1	TGCGCCAGCAGATCTAGCGGGGGGACTTACAATGAGCAGTTCTTC	CASRSSGGTYNEQFF
few	NA	TRBV7-2	TRBJ2-2	TGTGCCAGCAGCTCTCCCCAGGGGACAACCCGTAACACCGGGGAGCTGTTTTTT	CASSSPQGTTRNTGELFF
NA	NA	TRBV6-2/TRBV6-3	TRBJ2-3	TGTGCCAGCAGTTTGGAGGGCCTTTGGGGCACAGATACGCAGTATTTT	CASSLEGLWGTDTQYF
NA	NA	TRBV6-5	TRBJ1-2	TGTGCCAGCAGTTACTCAGGCGGGGGCGGTGGAGGCTACACCTTC	CASSYSGGGGGGYTF
NA	NA	TRBV10-3	TRBJ2-6	TGTGCCTCTTCGACACATACTTCTGGGGCCAACGTCCTGACTTTC	CASSTHTSGANVLTF
NA	TRBD2	TRBV7-8	TRBJ2-3	TGTGCCAGCAGCTTGGGACTAGCGGGCGTTGACACGCAGTATTTT	CASSLGLAGVDTQYF
NA	NA	TRBV29-1	TRBJ1-1	TGCAGCGCGACTGAGAATTGGGGGAAACTGAACACTGAAGCTTTCTTT	CSATENWGKLNTEAFF
NA	NA	TRBV4-3	TRBJ1-3	TGCGCCAGCAGCCAAGGGTTCGCGGGAAACACCATATATTTT	CASSQGFAGNTIYF
NA	NA	TRBV24-1	TRBJ1-2	TGTGCCACCAGTGACGGCGTTGGCTACACCTTC	CATSDGVGYTF
NA	TRBD2	TRBV2	TRBJ2-2	TGTGCCAGCAGTGAAGTAGCGGGGGCCGCCGGGGAGCTGTTTTTT	CASSEVAGAAGELFF
NA	NA	TRBV5-6	TRBJ2-3	TGTGCCAGCAGCTTGGTTGAAGGTACAGATACGCAGTATTTT	CASSLVEGTDTQYF